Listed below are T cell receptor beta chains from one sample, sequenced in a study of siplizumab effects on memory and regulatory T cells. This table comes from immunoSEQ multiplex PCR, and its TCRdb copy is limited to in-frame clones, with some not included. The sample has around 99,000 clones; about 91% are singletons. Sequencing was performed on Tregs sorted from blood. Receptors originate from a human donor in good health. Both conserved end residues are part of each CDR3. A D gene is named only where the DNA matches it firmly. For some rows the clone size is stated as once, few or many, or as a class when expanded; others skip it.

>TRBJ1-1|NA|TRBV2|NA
TGTGCCAGCAGTGAACTAAGCTGGAACACTGAAGCTTTCTTT
CASSELSWNTEAFF
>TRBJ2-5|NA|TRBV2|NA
TGTGCCAGCAGTGAAGGTGGGGTCGAGACCCAGTACTTC
CASSEGGVETQYF
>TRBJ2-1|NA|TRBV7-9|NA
TGTGCCAGCAGCTTCAGAATTGAGCAGTTCTTC
CASSFRIEQFF
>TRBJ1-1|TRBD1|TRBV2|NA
TGTGCCAGCAGTCGAACCGGGACAGGGGGCCGGGTTGAAGCTTTCTTT
CASSRTGTGGRVEAFF
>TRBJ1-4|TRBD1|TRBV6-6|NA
TGTGCCAGCATTCGGGGGACAGGGAGAAATGAAAAACTGTTTTTT
CASIRGTGRNEKLFF
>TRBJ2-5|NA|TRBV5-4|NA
TGTGCCAGCAGCTTGGGGGTTAGGACAGTCCTCCAAGAGACCCAGTACTTC
CASSLGVRTVLQETQYF
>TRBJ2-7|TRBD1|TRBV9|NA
TGTGCCAGCAGCGCCGGGGACAGGGCTATCTACGAGCAGTACTTC
CASSAGDRAIYEQYF
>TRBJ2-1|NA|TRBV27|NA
TGTGCCAGCAGTTATGTCGGCAGCTCCTACAATGAGCAGTTCTTC
CASSYVGSSYNEQFF
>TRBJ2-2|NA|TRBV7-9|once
TGTGCCAGCAGCTTAGTGTGGGGCTTCACCGGGGAGCTGTTTTTT
CASSLVWGFTGELFF
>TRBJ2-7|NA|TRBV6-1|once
TGTGCCAGCAGTGAAGTGAGGGGAGAGCAGTACTTC
CASSEVRGEQYF
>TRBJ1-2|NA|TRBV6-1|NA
TGTGCCAGCAGTGAAGGGGGGGGAATCGGCTATGGCTACACCTTC
CASSEGGGIGYGYTF
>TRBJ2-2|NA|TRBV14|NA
TGTGCCAGCTCCTACAGGGAGGCCGGGGAGCTGTTTTTT
CASSYREAGELFF
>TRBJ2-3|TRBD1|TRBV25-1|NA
TGTGCCAGCAGTGACAGAATGGACAGGGGGGATACGCAGTATTTT
CASSDRMDRGDTQYF
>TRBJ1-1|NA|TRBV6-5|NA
TGTGCCAGCAGCCTAAGGGGGGTGAACACTGAAGCTTTCTTT
CASSLRGVNTEAFF
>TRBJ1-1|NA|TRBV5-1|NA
TGCGCCAGCAGCTTGGGAAACAGCGGGGTCAACACTGAAGCTTTCTTT
CASSLGNSGVNTEAFF
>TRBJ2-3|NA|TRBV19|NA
TGTGCCAGTTTAAACCAGGGTTCTGGTACGCAGTATTTT
CASLNQGSGTQYF
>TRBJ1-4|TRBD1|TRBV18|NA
TGTGCCAGCTCACCAAAACTTGGGGGGACAGGGTCAGCAACTAATGAAAAACTGTTTTTT
CASSPKLGGTGSATNEKLFF
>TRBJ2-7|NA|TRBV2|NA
TGTGCCAGCATGCGGGGACCTAGGTTGATCTTCGAGCAGTACTTC
CASMRGPRLIFEQYF
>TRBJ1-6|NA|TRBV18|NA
TGTGCCAGCTCACTTGGACGGGGAAATTCACCCCTCCACTTT
CASSLGRGNSPLHF
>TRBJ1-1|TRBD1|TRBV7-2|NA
TGTGCCAGCAGCTTTCGACAGGGTGCTGAAGCTTTCTTT
CASSFRQGAEAFF
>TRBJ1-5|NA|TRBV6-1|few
TGTGCCAGCAGCCCAGGGCTCAATCAGCCCCAGCATTTT
CASSPGLNQPQHF
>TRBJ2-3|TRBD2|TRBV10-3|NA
TGTGCCAGTAGAGCGGGGTCCCCGAAAGATACGCAGTATTTT
CASRAGSPKDTQYF
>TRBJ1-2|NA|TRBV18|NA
TGTGCCAGCTCACCCGGGGCCCCTTCATGGGGGCGCGATGGCTACACCTTC
CASSPGAPSWGRDGYTF
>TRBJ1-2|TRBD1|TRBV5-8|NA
TGTGCCAGCAGAGCACAGGGGGCGGATGGCTACACCTTC
CASRAQGADGYTF
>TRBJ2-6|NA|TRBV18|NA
TGTGCCAGCTCACCACCAAATCTAGCGTCTGGGGCCAACGTCCTGACTTTC
CASSPPNLASGANVLTF
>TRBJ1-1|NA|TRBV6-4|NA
TGTGCCAGCTCCCGGGGTCTAGGGTCGGACACTGAAGCTTTCTTT
CASSRGLGSDTEAFF
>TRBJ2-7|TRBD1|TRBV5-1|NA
TGCGCCAGCAGCTCTGGGGACAGGGGTAACGAGCAGTACTTC
CASSSGDRGNEQYF
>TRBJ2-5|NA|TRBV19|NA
TGTGCCAGTAGTATTCGGGGGTACCAAGAGACCCAGTACTTC
CASSIRGYQETQYF
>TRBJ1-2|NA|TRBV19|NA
TGTGCCAGTAGTCCAACCCAGAGGAGCGGCTATGGCTACACCTTC
CASSPTQRSGYGYTF
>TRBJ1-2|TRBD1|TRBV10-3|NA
TGTGCCACCCATACGGGACAGGGGGGCGGCTACACCTTC
CATHTGQGGGYTF
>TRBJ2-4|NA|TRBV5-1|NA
TGCGCCAGCAGCTTGGGGGTCAGGGAGGCCAAAAACATTCAGTACTTC
CASSLGVREAKNIQYF
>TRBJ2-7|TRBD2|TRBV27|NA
TGTGCCAGCAGAAGGACTAGCGGGACGCGCTACGAGCAGTACTTC
CASRRTSGTRYEQYF
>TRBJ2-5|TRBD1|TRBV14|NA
TGTGCCAGCAGCCAAGCGTGGGACAGGGGAAGCCGGGAGACCCAGTACTTC
CASSQAWDRGSRETQYF
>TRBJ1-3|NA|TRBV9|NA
TGTGCCAGCAGCGTAGCGCCGGGAAACTCTGGAAACACCATATATTTT
CASSVAPGNSGNTIYF
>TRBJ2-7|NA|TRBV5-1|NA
TGCGCCAGCAGCTTGGAGGCAGGATACTCCTACGAGCAGTACTTC
CASSLEAGYSYEQYF
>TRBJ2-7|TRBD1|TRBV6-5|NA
TGTGCCAGCAGTAAGCGGGACAGGGGCTACGAGCAGTACTTC
CASSKRDRGYEQYF